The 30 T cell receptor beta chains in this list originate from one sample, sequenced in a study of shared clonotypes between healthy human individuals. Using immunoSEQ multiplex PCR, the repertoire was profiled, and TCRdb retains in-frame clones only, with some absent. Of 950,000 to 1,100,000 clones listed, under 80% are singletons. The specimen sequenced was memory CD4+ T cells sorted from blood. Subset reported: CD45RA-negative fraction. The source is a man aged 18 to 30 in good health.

This CDR3 reads CSVEVGGGQTQYF. The CDR3 coding sequence is TGCAGCGTTGAAGTGGGAGGTGGGCAGACCCAGTACTTC. The chain recombines TRBV29-1 with TRBJ2-5, with D possibly being TRBD2 (6 bases). The V end lost 1 base, the J end lost 6 bases, and 12 bases lay between the germline ends. The CDR3 has 13 amino acids. The germline V gene encodes CDR1 SQVTM and CDR2 ANQGSEA.

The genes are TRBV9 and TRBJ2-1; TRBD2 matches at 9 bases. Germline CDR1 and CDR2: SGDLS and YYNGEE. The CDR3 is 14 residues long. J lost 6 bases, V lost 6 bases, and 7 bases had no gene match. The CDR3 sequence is CASTRAGGPNEQFF. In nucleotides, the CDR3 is TGTGCCAGCACTCGAGCGGGGGGACCCAATGAGCAGTTCTTC.

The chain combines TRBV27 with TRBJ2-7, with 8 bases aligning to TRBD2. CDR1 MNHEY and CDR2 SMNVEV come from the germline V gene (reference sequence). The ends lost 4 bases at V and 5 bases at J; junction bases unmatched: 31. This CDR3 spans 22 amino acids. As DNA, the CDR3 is TGTGCCAGCAGTTCCACTATGCCCTTCAGGGGCGTCGGACTAGCCCAGTCCCACGAGCAGTACTTC. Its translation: CASSSTMPFRGVGLAQSHEQYF.

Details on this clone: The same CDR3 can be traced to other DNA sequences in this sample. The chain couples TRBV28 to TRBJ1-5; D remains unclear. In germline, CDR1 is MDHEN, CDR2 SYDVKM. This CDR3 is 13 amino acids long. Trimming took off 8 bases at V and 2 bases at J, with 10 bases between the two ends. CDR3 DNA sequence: TGTGCCAGCTCAAGACGGGGCAATCAGCCCCAGCATTTT. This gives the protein CASSRRGNQPQHF.

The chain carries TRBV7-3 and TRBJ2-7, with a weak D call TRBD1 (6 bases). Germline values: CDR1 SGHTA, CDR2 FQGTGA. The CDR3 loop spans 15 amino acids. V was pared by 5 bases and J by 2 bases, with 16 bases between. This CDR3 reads CASSPSPDRPYEQYF. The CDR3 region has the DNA TGTGCCAGCAGCCCCAGTCCGGACAGACCCTACGAGCAGTACTTC.

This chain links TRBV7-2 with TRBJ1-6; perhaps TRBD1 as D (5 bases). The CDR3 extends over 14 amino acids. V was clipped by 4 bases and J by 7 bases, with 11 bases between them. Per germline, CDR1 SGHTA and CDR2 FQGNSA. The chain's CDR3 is CASSSGTPNSPLHF. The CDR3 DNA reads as TGTGCCAGCAGCTCCGGGACTCCAAATTCACCCCTCCACTTT.

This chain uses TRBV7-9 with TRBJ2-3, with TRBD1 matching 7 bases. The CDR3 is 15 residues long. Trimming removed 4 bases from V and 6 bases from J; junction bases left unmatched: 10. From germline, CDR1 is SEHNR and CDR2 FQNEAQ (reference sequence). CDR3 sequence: CASSSRQGNVDTQYF. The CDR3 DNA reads TGTGCCAGCAGCTCCCGACAGGGCAATGTGGATACGCAGTATTTT.

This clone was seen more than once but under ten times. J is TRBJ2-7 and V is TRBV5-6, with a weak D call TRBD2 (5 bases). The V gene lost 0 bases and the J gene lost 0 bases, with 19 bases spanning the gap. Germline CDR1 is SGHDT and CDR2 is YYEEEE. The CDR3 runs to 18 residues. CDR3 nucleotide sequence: TGTGCCAGCAGCTTGGGTGGATTAACACTCGGAGGCTCCTACGAGCAGTACTTC. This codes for CASSLGGLTLGGSYEQYF.

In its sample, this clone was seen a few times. The CDR3 DNA sequence: TGTGCCAGCAGTTTATGGGCAGGGACAGAAGCTTTCTTT. Its protein product is CASSLWAGTEAFF. The chain combines TRBV28 with TRBJ1-1; TRBD1 is a possible D gene (6 bases). V was clipped by 0 bases and J by 8 bases, with 10 bases between them. CDR3 length equals 13 residues. CDR1 is MDHEN, CDR2 SYDVKM, per germline.

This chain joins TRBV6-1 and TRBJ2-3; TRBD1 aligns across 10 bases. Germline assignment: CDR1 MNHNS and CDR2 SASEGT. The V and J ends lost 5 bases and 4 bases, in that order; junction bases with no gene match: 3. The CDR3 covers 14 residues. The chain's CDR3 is CASSRDRGPDTQYF. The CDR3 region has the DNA TGTGCCAGCAGTAGGGACAGGGGTCCAGATACGCAGTATTTT.

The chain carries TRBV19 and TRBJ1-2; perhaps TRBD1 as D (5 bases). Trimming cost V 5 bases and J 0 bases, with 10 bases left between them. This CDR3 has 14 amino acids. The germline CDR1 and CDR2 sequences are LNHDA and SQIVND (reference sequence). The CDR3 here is CASSGWGTNYGYTF. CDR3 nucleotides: TGTGCCAGTAGTGGCTGGGGCACTAACTATGGCTACACCTTC. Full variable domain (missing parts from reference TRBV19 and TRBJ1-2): DGGITQSPKYLFRKEGQNVTLSCEQNLNHDAMYWYRQDPGQGLRLIYYSQIVNDFQKGDIAEGYSVSREKKESFPLTVTSAQKNPTAFYLCASSGWGTNYGYTFGSGTRLTVV.

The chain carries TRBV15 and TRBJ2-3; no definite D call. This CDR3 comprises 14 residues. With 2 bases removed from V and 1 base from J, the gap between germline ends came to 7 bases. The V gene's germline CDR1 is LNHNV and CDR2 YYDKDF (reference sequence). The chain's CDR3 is CATSRTGGTDTQYF. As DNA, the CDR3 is TGTGCCACCAGCAGAACTGGGGGCACAGATACGCAGTATTTT.

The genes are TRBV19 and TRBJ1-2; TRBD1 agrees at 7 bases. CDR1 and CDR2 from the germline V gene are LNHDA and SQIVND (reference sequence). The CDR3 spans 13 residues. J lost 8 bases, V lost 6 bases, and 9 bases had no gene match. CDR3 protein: CASRETGSGGYTF. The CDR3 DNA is TGTGCCAGTAGGGAGACAGGGTCTGGCGGCTACACCTTC.

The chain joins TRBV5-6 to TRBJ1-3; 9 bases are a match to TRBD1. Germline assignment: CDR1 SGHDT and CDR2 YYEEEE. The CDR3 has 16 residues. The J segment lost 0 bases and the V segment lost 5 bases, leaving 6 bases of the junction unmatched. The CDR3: CASSSMTGGSGNTIYF. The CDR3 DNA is TGTGCCAGCAGTTCTATGACAGGGGGCTCTGGAAACACCATATATTTT.

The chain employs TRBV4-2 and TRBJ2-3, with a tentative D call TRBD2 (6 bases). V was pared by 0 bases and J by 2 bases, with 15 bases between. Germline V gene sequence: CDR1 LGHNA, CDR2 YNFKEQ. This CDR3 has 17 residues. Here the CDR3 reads CASSQDDQRAITDTQYF. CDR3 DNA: TGTGCCAGCAGCCAAGACGACCAGCGGGCCATCACAGATACGCAGTATTTT.

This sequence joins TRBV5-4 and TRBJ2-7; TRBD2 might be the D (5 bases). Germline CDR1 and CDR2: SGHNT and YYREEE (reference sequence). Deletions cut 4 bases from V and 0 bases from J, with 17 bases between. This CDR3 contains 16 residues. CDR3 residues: CASSREPGFSSYEQYF. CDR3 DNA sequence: TGTGCCAGCAGCCGCGAACCGGGGTTTAGCTCCTACGAGCAGTACTTC.

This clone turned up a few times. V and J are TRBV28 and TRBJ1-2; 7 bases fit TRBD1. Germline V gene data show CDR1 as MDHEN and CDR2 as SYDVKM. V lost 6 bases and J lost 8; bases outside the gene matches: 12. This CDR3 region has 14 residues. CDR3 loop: CASRPTEGARGYTF. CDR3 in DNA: TGTGCCAGCAGGCCAACCGAGGGGGCGAGAGGCTACACCTTC.

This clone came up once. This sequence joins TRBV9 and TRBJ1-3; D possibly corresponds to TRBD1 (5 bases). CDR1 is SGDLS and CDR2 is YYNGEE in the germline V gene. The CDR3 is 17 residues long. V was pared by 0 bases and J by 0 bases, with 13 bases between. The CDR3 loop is CASSVGGGTSSGNTIYF. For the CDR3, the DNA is TGTGCCAGCAGCGTAGGAGGAGGGACGAGCTCTGGAAACACCATATATTTT.

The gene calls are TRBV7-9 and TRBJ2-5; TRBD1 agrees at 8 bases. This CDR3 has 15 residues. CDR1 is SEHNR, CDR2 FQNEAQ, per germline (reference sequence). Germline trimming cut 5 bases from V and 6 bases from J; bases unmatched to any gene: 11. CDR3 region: CASSHQTGEIKTQYF. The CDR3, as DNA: TGTGCCAGCAGCCACCAGACAGGGGAAATAAAGACCCAGTACTTC. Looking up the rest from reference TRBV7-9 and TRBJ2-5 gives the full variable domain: DTGVSQNPRHKITKRGQNVTFRCDPISEHNRLYWYRQTLGQGPEFLTYFQNEAQLEKSRLLSDRFSAERPKGSFSTLEIQRTEQGDSAMYLCASSHQTGEIKTQYFGPGTRLLVL.

This CDR3 reads CASSSIFGVATEAFF. In DNA form, the CDR3 reads TGTGCCAGCAGCTCTATATTCGGTGTCGCCACTGAAGCTTTCTTT. The rearrangement joins TRBV7-8 to TRBJ1-1; D not certain. Germline values: CDR1 SGHVS, CDR2 FQNEAQ. This CDR3 has 15 residues. The germline V and J ends were trimmed by 4 bases and 4 bases, with 16 bases remaining between them.

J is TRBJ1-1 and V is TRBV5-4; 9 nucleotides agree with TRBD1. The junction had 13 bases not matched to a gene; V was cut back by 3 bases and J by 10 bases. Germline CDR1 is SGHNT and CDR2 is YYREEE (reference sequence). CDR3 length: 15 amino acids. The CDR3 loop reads CASSSGTGSMRGAFF. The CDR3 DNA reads TGTGCCAGCAGCTCCGGGACAGGGAGCATGAGAGGAGCTTTCTTT.

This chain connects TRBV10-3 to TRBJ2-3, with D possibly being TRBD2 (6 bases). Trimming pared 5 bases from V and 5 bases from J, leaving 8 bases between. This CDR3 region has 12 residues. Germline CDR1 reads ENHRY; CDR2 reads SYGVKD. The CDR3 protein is CAISPGGDTQYF. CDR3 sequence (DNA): TGTGCCATCAGTCCCGGGGGAGATACGCAGTATTTT.

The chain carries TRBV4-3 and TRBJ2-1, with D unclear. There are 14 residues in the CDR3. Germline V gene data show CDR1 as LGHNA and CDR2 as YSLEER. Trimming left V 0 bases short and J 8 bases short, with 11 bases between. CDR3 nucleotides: TGCGCCAGCAGCCAAGATCATGGGGTTGATGAGCAGTTCTTC. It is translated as CASSQDHGVDEQFF.

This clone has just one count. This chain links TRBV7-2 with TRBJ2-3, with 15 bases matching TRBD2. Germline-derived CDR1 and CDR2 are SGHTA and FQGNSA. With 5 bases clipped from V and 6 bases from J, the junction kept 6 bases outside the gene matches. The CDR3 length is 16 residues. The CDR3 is CASSTGLAGGLDTQYF. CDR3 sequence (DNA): TGTGCCAGCAGCACCGGACTAGCGGGAGGGTTGGATACGCAGTATTTT. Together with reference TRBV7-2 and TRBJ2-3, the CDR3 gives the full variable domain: GAGVSQSPSNKVTEKGKDVELRCDPISGHTALYWYRQSLGQGLEFLIYFQGNSAPDKSGLPSDRFSAERTGGSVSTLTIQRTQQEDSAVYLCASSTGLAGGLDTQYFGPGTRLTVL.

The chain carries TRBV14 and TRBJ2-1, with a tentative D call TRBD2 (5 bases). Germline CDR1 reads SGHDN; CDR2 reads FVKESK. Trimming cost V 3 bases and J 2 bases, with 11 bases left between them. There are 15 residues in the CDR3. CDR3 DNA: TGTGCCAGCAGCCAGCCCGCTAGCCCCTACAATGAGCAGTTCTTC. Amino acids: CASSQPASPYNEQFF.

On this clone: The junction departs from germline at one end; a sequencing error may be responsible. The chain's CDR3 is CASSLGQGRPVDF. The CDR3 DNA follows: TGTGCCAGCAGCTTAGGGCAGGGCCGGCCGGTGGACTTC. The chain links TRBV7-2 to TRBJ2-4; possible D gene TRBD1, 5 bases. CDR1 and CDR2 (germline): SGHTA, FQGNSA. CDR3 length: 13 residues.

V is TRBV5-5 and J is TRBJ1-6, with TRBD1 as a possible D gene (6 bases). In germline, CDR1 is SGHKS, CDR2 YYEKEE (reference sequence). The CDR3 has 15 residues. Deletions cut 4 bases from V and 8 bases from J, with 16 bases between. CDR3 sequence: CASSPQGMRDSPLHF. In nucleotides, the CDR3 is TGTGCCAGCAGCCCCCAGGGGATGAGGGATTCACCCCTCCACTTT.

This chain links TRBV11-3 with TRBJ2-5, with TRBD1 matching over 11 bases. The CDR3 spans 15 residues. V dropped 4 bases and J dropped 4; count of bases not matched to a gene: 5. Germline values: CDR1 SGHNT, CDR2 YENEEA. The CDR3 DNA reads TGTGCCAGCAGCTCGCGGACAGGGGGCGGAGAGACCCAGTACTTC. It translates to CASSSRTGGGETQYF.

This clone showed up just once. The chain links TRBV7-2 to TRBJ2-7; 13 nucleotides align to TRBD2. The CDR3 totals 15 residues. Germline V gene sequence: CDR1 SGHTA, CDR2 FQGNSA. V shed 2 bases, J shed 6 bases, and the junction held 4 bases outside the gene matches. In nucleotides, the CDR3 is TGTGCCAGCAGCTTACGACTAGCGGGAGGTCCCGAGCAGTACTTC. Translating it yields CASSLRLAGGPEQYF.

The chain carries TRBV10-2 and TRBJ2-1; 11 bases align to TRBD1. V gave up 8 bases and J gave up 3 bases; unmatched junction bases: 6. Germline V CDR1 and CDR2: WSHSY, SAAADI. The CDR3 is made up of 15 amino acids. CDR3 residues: CASRPGTGGYNEQFF. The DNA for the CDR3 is TGCGCCAGCCGGCCCGGGACAGGGGGCTACAATGAGCAGTTCTTC.